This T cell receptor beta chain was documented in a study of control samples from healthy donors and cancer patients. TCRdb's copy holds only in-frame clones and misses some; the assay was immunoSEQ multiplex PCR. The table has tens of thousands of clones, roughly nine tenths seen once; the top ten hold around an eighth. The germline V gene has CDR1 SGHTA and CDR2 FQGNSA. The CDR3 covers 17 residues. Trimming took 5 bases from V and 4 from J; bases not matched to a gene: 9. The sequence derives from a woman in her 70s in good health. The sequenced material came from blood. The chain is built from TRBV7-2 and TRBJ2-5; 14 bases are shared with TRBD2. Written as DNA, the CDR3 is TGTGCCAGCAGCCCAGGACTAGCGGGAGGCGGGAGAGAGACCCAGTACTTC. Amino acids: CASSPGLAGGGRETQYF. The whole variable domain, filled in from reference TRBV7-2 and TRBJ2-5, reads GAGVSQSPSNKVTEKGKDVELRCDPISGHTALYWYRQSLGQGLEFLIYFQGNSAPDKSGLPSDRFSAERTGGSVSTLTIQRTQQEDSAVYLCASSPGLAGGGRETQYFGPGTRLLVL.